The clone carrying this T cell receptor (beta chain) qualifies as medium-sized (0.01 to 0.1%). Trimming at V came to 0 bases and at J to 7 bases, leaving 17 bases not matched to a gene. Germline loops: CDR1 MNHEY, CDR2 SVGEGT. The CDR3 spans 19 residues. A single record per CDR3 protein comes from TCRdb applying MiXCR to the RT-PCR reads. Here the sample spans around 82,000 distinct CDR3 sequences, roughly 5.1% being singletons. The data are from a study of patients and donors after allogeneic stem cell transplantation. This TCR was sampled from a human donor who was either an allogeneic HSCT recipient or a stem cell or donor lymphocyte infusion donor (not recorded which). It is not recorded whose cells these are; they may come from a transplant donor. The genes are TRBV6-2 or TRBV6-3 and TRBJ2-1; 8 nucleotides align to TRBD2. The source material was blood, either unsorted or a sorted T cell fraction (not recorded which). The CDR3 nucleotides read TGTGCCAGCAGTTACTCGACGCCGGGACTAGGCACATTTCGGAATGAGCAGTTCTTC. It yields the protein CASSYSTPGLGTFRNEQFF.